Listed here is a single T cell receptor (beta chain). This clonotype was counted only a few times. What this receptor recognizes is not known. Base qualities are not recorded, but no much larger clone differs from it by a single base. TCRdb lists the instrument as Illumina MiSeq. Clones were called with MiXCR by TCRdb after fastp trimmed the public reads at Q25, and only in-frame beta chains were retained. Each CDR3 protein appears once, grouped with its most common genes and DNA. Within this sample are around 88,000 distinct CDR3 sequences, with around 30% of them counted one time only. The ten largest make up less than 2.5% of the sample. V loses 2 bases, J loses 6 bases, and the germline ends lie 11 bases apart. For CDR1 and CDR2, the germline V gene (reference sequence) lists DFQATT and SNEGSKA. Including the terminal cysteine and phenylalanine, the CDR3 comprises 13 residues. CDR3 DNA is the only sequence kept; it has 39 bases, read in frame from the first base.

This record comes from a study of type 1 regulatory T cells (dated by TCRdb to the early 2020s). Regarding the research as a whole: An in vitro protocol by which a Tr1-enriched, alloantigen-specific CD4 T cell product named T-allo10 was generated was characterized in the study. T-allo10 was under clinical evaluation in patients with hematological malignancies receiving allogeneic hematopoietic stem cell transplantation.

The sequence joins TRBV20-1 to TRBJ1-5; too little of a D gene remains to name it. Sequencing input: CD4+ T cells, either the whole sample or a sorted fraction (not recorded which). This sequence was found in a human donor in good health. The nucleotides are TGCAGTGCTAGATCCGGGGTGTCTCAGCCCCAGCATTTT. Translation gives CSARSGVSQPQHF.